One sample yielded the 14 T cell receptor beta chains listed below, sequenced in a study of cytomegalovirus exposure and HLA in healthy donors. PCR involved 60 Vbeta and 13 Jbeta primers. Sequencing was performed with immunoSEQ multiplex PCR; in TCRdb, only in-frame clones are kept and a portion is missing. In total, the table holds around 140,000 clones. The sample consisted of PBMCs. The receptors were gathered from a woman aged 40 to 49 in good health and CMV-seronegative.

This chain connects TRBV5-6 to TRBJ1-2, with 7 bases aligning to TRBD1. This CDR3 has 13 amino acids. Germline V gene sequence: CDR1 SGHDT, CDR2 YYEEEE. The trim removed 7 bases at V and 4 bases at J, leaving 7 bases unmatched. The CDR3, as DNA: TGTGCCAGCGATCTAGGACAGGTCTATGGCTACACCTTC. Its translation: CASDLGQVYGYTF.

The V and J genes are TRBV6-1 and TRBJ2-3, with 9 bases aligning to TRBD2. V gave up 7 bases and J gave up 6 bases; unmatched junction bases: 11. This CDR3 has 15 amino acids. Germline V gives CDR1 MNHNS, CDR2 SASEGT. The CDR3 loop reads CASTKRLAEGDTQYF. CDR3 DNA: TGTGCCAGCACCAAACGACTAGCGGAGGGGGATACGCAGTATTTT.

In DNA, the CDR3 is TGCGCCAGCAGCAGGGAGACAGGGGGCGTGCTGGCGGGCTACACCTTC. It encodes CASSRETGGVLAGYTF. V and J are TRBV4-1 and TRBJ1-2; TRBD1 matches 10 bases. The CDR3 is made up of 16 amino acids. CDR1 is MGHRA, CDR2 YSYEKL, per germline. The V and J ends lost 5 bases and 8 bases, in that order; junction bases with no gene match: 14.

The chain joins TRBV5-4 to TRBJ2-1; TRBD2 matches at 7 bases. The J segment lost 6 bases and the V segment lost 7 bases, leaving 13 bases of the junction unmatched. The CDR3 runs to 15 residues. CDR1 is SGHNT and CDR2 is YYREEE in the germline V gene (reference sequence). CDR3 coding DNA: TGTGCCAGCGGGGAGGGCTCCCCCCAACCCAATGAGCAGTTCTTC. This codes for CASGEGSPQPNEQFF. Filled out from reference TRBV5-4 and TRBJ2-1, the complete variable domain reads ETGVTQSPTHLIKTRGQQVTLRCSSQSGHNTVSWYQQALGQGPQFIFQYYREEENGRGNFPPRFSGLQFPNYSSELNVNALELDDSALYLCASGEGSPQPNEQFFGPGTRLTVL.

The J gene is TRBJ2-1, the V gene TRBV5-1; the match to TRBD2 covers 8 bases. The CDR3 sequence is 15 residues long. Germline V gene lookup returns CDR1 SGHRS and CDR2 YFSETQ. Losses at the gene ends were 0 bases for V and 9 bases for J; bases not matched to a gene: 8. CDR3 in amino acids: CASSLGIGGAGEQFF. The DNA for the CDR3 is TGCGCCAGCAGCTTGGGTATCGGGGGGGCCGGTGAGCAGTTCTTC.

This chain uses TRBV28 with TRBJ2-7; D is ambiguous. V dropped 2 bases and J dropped 1 base, with 6 bases sitting between them. From germline, CDR1 is MDHEN and CDR2 SYDVKM. CDR3 size: 13 residues. DNA for the CDR3: TGTGCCAGCAGTTTAAAGCCGTCCTACGAGCAGTACTTC. Amino acids: CASSLKPSYEQYF.

The chain uses TRBV10-1 and TRBJ1-5, with D possibly being TRBD1 (6 bases). Trimming removed 4 bases at V and 5 bases at J, with 15 bases between. Looked up from germline, CDR1 is WNHNN and CDR2 is SYGVQD (reference sequence). The CDR3 is made up of 15 amino acids. The CDR3 DNA is TGCGCCAGCAGTGTGGAGACAGGAACACATCAGCCCCAGCATTTT. Translated: CASSVETGTHQPQHF.

The chain links TRBV4-2 to TRBJ1-1; D remains unclear. Germline-derived CDR1 and CDR2 are LGHNA and YNFKEQ. V lost 4 bases to trimming and J lost 4 bases, with 16 bases between them. CDR3 length: 15 amino acids. DNA for the CDR3: TGTGCCAGCAGCCGACCGACGGGGATAAGCACTGAAGCTTTCTTT. Translated, it gives CASSRPTGISTEAFF.

The rearrangement uses TRBV6-1 and TRBJ2-3; a possible D gene is TRBD1 (6 bases). Trimming cost V 4 bases and J 2 bases, with 10 bases left between them. The germline V gene has CDR1 MNHNS and CDR2 SASEGT. The CDR3 contains 14 residues. The CDR3 region is CASSAMGATDTQYF. CDR3 nucleotides: TGTGCCAGCAGTGCAATGGGGGCCACAGATACGCAGTATTTT.

This sequence joins TRBV11-1 and TRBJ1-1; tentatively, D is TRBD1 (5 bases). This CDR3 region has 14 residues. Germline V CDR1 and CDR2: SGHAT, FQDESV (reference sequence). The V end lost 2 bases, the J end lost 3 bases, and 10 bases lay between the germline ends. This CDR3 reads CASSLLGGDTEAFF. The CDR3 DNA is TGTGCCAGCAGCTTATTAGGAGGGGACACTGAAGCTTTCTTT.

In DNA, the CDR3 is TGTGCCACCAGCAGCCGGACAGTCAATGAAAAACTGTTTTTT. Translating gives CATSSRTVNEKLFF. The rearrangement uses TRBV15 and TRBJ1-4; D is possibly TRBD1 (6 bases). The CDR3 is made up of 14 amino acids. The germline gives CDR1 LNHNV, CDR2 YYDKDF (reference sequence). V was trimmed by 3 bases and J by 5 bases, leaving 10 bases between them.

The CDR3 coding sequence is TGCGCCAGCAGCTTGGCCAGGGTCGGAGGCTACACCTTC. Translation gives CASSLARVGGYTF. The chain employs TRBV5-1 and TRBJ1-2; weak D call: TRBD1 (5 bases). The V gene lost 0 bases and the J gene lost 8 bases, with 11 bases spanning the gap. Germline assignment: CDR1 SGHRS and CDR2 YFSETQ. This CDR3 has 13 amino acids. Full variable domain (outside the CDR3, taken from reference TRBV5-1 and TRBJ1-2): KAGVTQTPRYLIKTRGQQVTLSCSPISGHRSVSWYQQTPGQGLQFLFEYFSETQRNKGNFPGRFSGRQFSNSRSEMNVSTLELGDSALYLCASSLARVGGYTFGSGTRLTVV.

This chain uses TRBV7-2 with TRBJ1-6, with TRBD1 matching over 9 bases. The germline gives CDR1 SGHTA, CDR2 FQGNSA. The trim removed 5 bases at V and 8 bases at J, leaving 10 bases unmatched. This CDR3 spans 16 amino acids. The CDR3 protein is CASSPRQGVIHSPLHF. The DNA of the CDR3 is TGTGCCAGCAGCCCCAGACAGGGGGTCATACATTCACCCCTCCACTTT.

This chain uses TRBV28 with TRBJ2-3, with TRBD1 matching over 9 bases. Germline loops: CDR1 MDHEN, CDR2 SYDVKM. The CDR3 extends over 17 amino acids. After removal of 5 bases from V and 2 bases from J, the junction contained 11 bases not matched to a gene. CDR3 DNA sequence: TGTGCCAGCAGTCCCACGCTCCGGGACAGGGTCACAGATACGCAGTATTTT. It encodes CASSPTLRDRVTDTQYF.